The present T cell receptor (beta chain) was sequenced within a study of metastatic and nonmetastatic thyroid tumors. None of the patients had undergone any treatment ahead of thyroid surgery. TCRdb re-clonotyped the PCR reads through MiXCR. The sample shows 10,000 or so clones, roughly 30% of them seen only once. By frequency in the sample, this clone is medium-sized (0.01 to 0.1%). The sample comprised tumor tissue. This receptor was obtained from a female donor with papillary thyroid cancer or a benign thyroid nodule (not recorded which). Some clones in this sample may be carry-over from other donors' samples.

In DNA form, the CDR3 reads TGTGCCAGCAGTGAGTCGAAGAGCGACTTCGCTTACTACAATGAGCAGTTCTTC. Its protein is CASSESKSDFAYYNEQFF. This sequence joins TRBV2 and TRBJ2-1; D unresolved. The CDR3 consists of 18 residues. Trimming cost V 3 bases and J 3 bases, with 21 bases left between them. CDR1 and CDR2 from the germline V gene are SNHLY and FYNNEI.